Shown below are 28 T cell receptor beta chains from a single sample sequenced in a study of T-cell memory formation after mild COVID-19. TCRdb redid the calling of the 5' RACE reads with MiXCR, one entry per CDR3 protein. The sample includes about 600,000 distinct CDR3 sequences, 20% to 25% of them seen just once. The sequencing input was PBMCs or a T cell subset sorted from them (not recorded which). The receptor source for this set is an adult woman who had mild COVID-19 (a few samples of this study predate the infection). Cell type and time point are not known.

J is TRBJ2-1 and V is TRBV12-3 or TRBV12-4; 9 bases are shared with TRBD2. The CDR3 extends over 16 amino acids. Trimming at V came to 7 bases and at J to 4 bases, leaving 11 bases not matched to a gene. CDR3 bases: TGTGCCAGCACCCAAGGGAGCGGGGGGCTTTACAATGAGCAGTTCTTC. This translates into CASTQGSGGLYNEQFF.

V gene TRBV18 combines with J gene TRBJ2-6; 12 bases align to TRBD1. Germline lookup yields CDR1 KGHSH and CDR2 LQKENI. The CDR3 has 18 amino acids. V was pared by 3 bases and J by 3 bases, with 6 bases of the junction left unmatched. This CDR3 is CASSPGTGGLDGANVLTF. For the CDR3, the DNA is TGTGCCAGCTCACCTGGGACAGGGGGCCTTGATGGGGCCAACGTCCTGACTTTC.

This CDR3 is CASSFTGLPNEKLFF. In nucleotides, the CDR3 is TGTGCCAGCAGCTTTACAGGTCTGCCGAATGAAAAACTGTTTTTT. The chain recombines TRBV7-2 with TRBJ1-4; D is possibly TRBD1 (5 bases). The length of the CDR3 is 15 residues. The V end was cut by 3 bases, the J end by 5 bases, with 13 bases between. Germline CDR1 is SGHTA and CDR2 is FQGNSA. Supplemented by reference TRBV7-2 and TRBJ1-4, the full variable domain reads GAGVSQSPSNKVTEKGKDVELRCDPISGHTALYWYRQSLGQGLEFLIYFQGNSAPDKSGLPSDRFSAERTGGSVSTLTIQRTQQEDSAVYLCASSFTGLPNEKLFFGSGTQLSVL.

There are a few counts of this clonotype. This chain connects TRBV7-2 to TRBJ2-7; 9 positions match TRBD2. V was clipped by 0 bases and J by 3 bases; unmatched bases: 6. The V gene's germline CDR1 is SGHTA and CDR2 FQGNSA. This CDR3 has 16 residues. CDR3 loop: CASSLASGAGGYEQYF. The CDR3 DNA reads as TGTGCCAGCAGCTTAGCCTCGGGAGCGGGGGGCTACGAGCAGTACTTC. The entire variable domain, with the rest obtained from reference TRBV7-2 and TRBJ2-7, is as follows: GAGVSQSPSNKVTEKGKDVELRCDPISGHTALYWYRQSLGQGLEFLIYFQGNSAPDKSGLPSDRFSAERTGGSVSTLTIQRTQQEDSAVYLCASSLASGAGGYEQYFGPGTRLTVT.

Only a few counts were recorded for this clonotype. V usage is TRBV6-2 or TRBV6-3 and J usage is TRBJ2-5, with TRBD1 matching over 7 bases. CDR3 size: 14 residues. The germline gives CDR1 MNHEY, CDR2 SVGEGT. Trimming cost V 2 bases and J 5 bases; bases outside gene matches: 5. CDR3 protein: CASSYDRRGETQYF. The CDR3 bases are TGTGCCAGCAGTTACGATCGCAGGGGGGAGACCCAGTACTTC.

This clonotype was picked up many times. The chain links TRBV12-3 or TRBV12-4 to TRBJ2-1; D not resolved. The CDR3 has 12 amino acids. Trimming pared 5 bases from V and 8 bases from J, leaving 10 bases between. CDR3 in DNA: TGTGCCAGCAGTCCCTCTGGGTATGAGCAGTTCTTC. Its translation: CASSPSGYEQFF.

The chain uses TRBV20-1 and TRBJ2-2; D may be TRBD2 (6 bases). V lost 5 bases to trimming and J lost 1 base, with 8 bases between them. This CDR3 region has 13 residues. The V gene's germline CDR1 is DFQATT and CDR2 SNEGSKA (reference sequence). CDR3 in DNA: TGCAGTGCTGGAGCGGGGAACACCGGGGAGCTGTTTTTT. It encodes CSAGAGNTGELFF.

The J gene is TRBJ2-7, the V gene TRBV6-2 or TRBV6-3; 13 bases map to TRBD2. After removal of 5 bases from V and 3 bases from J, the junction contained 7 bases not matched to a gene. The CDR3 loop spans 16 amino acids. Germline lookup yields CDR1 MNHEY and CDR2 SVGEGT. The DNA of the CDR3 is TGTGCCAGCAGTGCTCCGGGACTAGCGGGACGCTACGAGCAGTACTTC. This codes for CASSAPGLAGRYEQYF.

The sample holds many counts of this clonotype. The chain joins TRBV10-3 to TRBJ2-5; tentatively, D is TRBD1 (6 bases). CDR1 is ENHRY and CDR2 is SYGVKD in the germline V gene. Trimming stripped 8 bases from V and 2 bases from J, with 9 bases between. The CDR3 has 12 residues. In DNA, the CDR3 is TGTGCCATCCGGACAGCACAAGAGACCCAGTACTTC. As protein: CAIRTAQETQYF.

The chain joins TRBV29-1 to TRBJ1-2; TRBD1 matches at 7 bases. V was pared by 5 bases and J by 8 bases, with 8 bases of the junction left unmatched. From germline, CDR1 is SQVTM and CDR2 ANQGSEA. The CDR3 length is 12 residues. CDR3 loop: CSVKGAKWGYTF. CDR3 bases: TGCAGCGTTAAGGGGGCAAAGTGGGGCTACACCTTC.

This clonotype appeared a single time. The V call is TRBV7-2, the J call TRBJ1-3; possible D gene TRBD1, 5 bases. Germline CDR1 is SGHTA and CDR2 is FQGNSA. CDR3 length equals 14 residues. The V end lost 5 bases, the J end lost 4 bases, and 12 bases lay between the germline ends. The CDR3 coding sequence is TGTGCCAGCAGCACGACAGATGCCGGAAACACCATATATTTT. Its translation is CASSTTDAGNTIYF. Together with reference TRBV7-2 and TRBJ1-3, the CDR3 gives the full variable domain: GAGVSQSPSNKVTEKGKDVELRCDPISGHTALYWYRQSLGQGLEFLIYFQGNSAPDKSGLPSDRFSAERTGGSVSTLTIQRTQQEDSAVYLCASSTTDAGNTIYFGEGSWLTVV.

The chain has TRBV3-1 and TRBJ1-5, with D maybe TRBD1 (5 bases). The CDR3 spans 14 residues. Per germline, CDR1 LGHDT and CDR2 YNNKEL (reference sequence). V was trimmed by 3 bases and J by 0 bases, leaving 6 bases between them. The CDR3: CASSHQGSNQPQHF. As DNA, the CDR3 is TGTGCCAGCAGCCACCAGGGTAGCAATCAGCCCCAGCATTTT.

The chain carries TRBV7-9 and TRBJ2-7; D is uncertain. The CDR3 extends over 14 amino acids. With 5 bases removed from V and 0 bases from J, the gap between germline ends came to 11 bases. The germline V gene encodes CDR1 SEHNR and CDR2 FQNEAQ (reference sequence). CDR3 protein: CASSPARSSYEQYF. CDR3 in DNA: TGTGCCAGCAGCCCGGCCCGGAGCTCCTACGAGCAGTACTTC. The full variable domain, completed using reference TRBV7-9 and TRBJ2-7, is DTGVSQNPRHKITKRGQNVTFRCDPISEHNRLYWYRQTLGQGPEFLTYFQNEAQLEKSRLLSDRFSAERPKGSFSTLEIQRTEQGDSAMYLCASSPARSSYEQYFGPGTRLTVT.

The rearrangement uses TRBV30 and TRBJ2-4, with D perhaps TRBD2 (6 bases). The germline V gene encodes CDR1 GTSNPN and CDR2 SVGIG (reference sequence). Trimming pared 0 bases from V and 1 base from J, leaving 13 bases between. This CDR3 region has 16 residues. As DNA, the CDR3 is TGTGCCTGGAGTGTAGGGGCTGGGGGGGCCAAAAACATTCAGTACTTC. It encodes CAWSVGAGGAKNIQYF. Together with reference TRBV30 and TRBJ2-4, the CDR3 gives the full variable domain: SQTIHQWPATLVQPVGSPLSLECTVEGTSNPNLYWYRQAAGRGLQLLFYSVGIGQISSEVPQNLSASRPQDRQFILSSKKLLLSDSGFYLCAWSVGAGGAKNIQYFGAGTRLSVL.

This clonotype was detected a few times. The chain couples TRBV6-2 or TRBV6-3 to TRBJ2-5; D possibly matches TRBD1 or TRBD2 (6 bases each). Trimming took off 5 bases at V and 3 bases at J, with 16 bases between the two ends. The CDR3 extends over 15 amino acids. The germline V gene encodes CDR1 MNHEY and CDR2 SVGEGT. This CDR3 reads CASSRLGGLKETQYF. CDR3 sequence (DNA): TGTGCCAGCAGTCGGCTGGGGGGCTTAAAAGAGACCCAGTACTTC.

The chain combines TRBV10-3 with TRBJ2-7; 7 bases agree with TRBD1. CDR1 and CDR2 from the germline V gene are ENHRY and SYGVKD. The CDR3 sequence is 13 residues long. With 10 bases clipped from V and 3 bases from J, the junction kept 9 bases outside the gene matches. CDR3 sequence (DNA): TGTGCCAACCGACAGGGCCAGAACTACGAGCAGTACTTC. This translates into CANRQGQNYEQYF.

In its sample, this clonotype was seen a few times. The chain has TRBV20-1 and TRBJ2-1; TRBD2 aligns across 10 bases. The CDR3 contains 15 residues. CDR1 DFQATT and CDR2 SNEGSKA come from the germline V gene (reference sequence). V dropped 4 bases and J dropped 0; count of bases not matched to a gene: 3. CDR3 DNA sequence: TGCAGTGCTACTAGCGGGGGTAGCTCCTACAATGAGCAGTTCTTC. Protein: CSATSGGSSYNEQFF.

This clonotype has only a few counts. The J gene is TRBJ2-6, the V gene TRBV18; tentatively, D is TRBD1 (6 bases). The CDR3 consists of 16 residues. Germline-derived CDR1 and CDR2 are KGHSH and LQKENI. V lost 8 bases to trimming and J lost 0 bases, with 14 bases between them. As DNA, the CDR3 is TGTGCCAGCCGTGCGACAGGTATCTCTGGGGCCAACGTCCTGACTTTC. The encoded protein is CASRATGISGANVLTF.

This sequence joins TRBV7-9 and TRBJ2-7; D not resolved. Germline loops: CDR1 SEHNR, CDR2 FQNEAQ (reference sequence). V dropped 1 base and J dropped 9 bases, with 19 bases sitting between them. This CDR3 spans 15 amino acids. The CDR3 protein is CASSLGRRDYEWQYF. In DNA form, the CDR3 reads TGTGCCAGCAGCTTAGGTAGAAGGGATTACGAGTGGCAGTACTTC.

This clonotype was found a few times. CDR3 in amino acids: CASSSRLVETQYF. The CDR3 region has the DNA TGTGCCAGCAGCTCTAGACTGGTAGAGACCCAGTACTTC. The V and J genes are TRBV7-6 and TRBJ2-5; D is uncertain. The CDR3 is 13 amino acids. V gave up 4 bases and J gave up 4 bases, with 10 bases separating them. Germline V gene sequence: CDR1 SGHVS, CDR2 FNYEAQ.

The table lists this clonotype with a few counts. The chain combines TRBV20-1 with TRBJ2-7, with 7 bases identical to TRBD1. V shed 2 bases, J shed 1 base, and the junction held 5 bases outside the gene matches. Germline V gene data show CDR1 as DFQATT and CDR2 as SNEGSKA (reference sequence). The CDR3 runs to 14 residues. For the CDR3, the DNA is TGCAGTGCTAGATCCGGGACAGCATCCTACGAGCAGTACTTC. Its protein is CSARSGTASYEQYF.

This chain uses TRBV5-6 with TRBJ2-3; D is possibly TRBD2 (6 bases). Trimming pared 4 bases from V and 2 bases from J, leaving 11 bases between. This CDR3 is built from 14 residues. Germline lookup yields CDR1 SGHDT and CDR2 YYEEEE. The CDR3 here is CASSAGTYTDTQYF. The CDR3 nucleotides read TGTGCCAGCAGCGCCGGGACTTACACAGATACGCAGTATTTT.

This clonotype came up many times. The V and J genes are TRBV24-1 and TRBJ2-1; 10 bases align to TRBD2. CDR1 KGHDR and CDR2 SFDVKD come from the germline V gene. The CDR3 loop spans 16 amino acids. V shed 4 bases and J 4 bases; nucleotides not matched to a gene: 6. CDR3 amino acids: CATSDIAGGRYNEQFF. The CDR3 bases are TGTGCCACCAGTGACATAGCGGGAGGAAGGTACAATGAGCAGTTCTTC.

This chain connects TRBV20-1 to TRBJ2-3; possibly TRBD2 for D (6 bases). Looked up from germline, CDR1 is DFQATT and CDR2 is SNEGSKA (reference sequence). The CDR3 covers 15 residues. V dropped 0 bases and J dropped 0 bases, with 10 bases sitting between them. Here the CDR3 DNA reads TGCAGTGCTAGAGATAGACGGGGGAGCACAGATACGCAGTATTTT. Its translation: CSARDRRGSTDTQYF.

V gene TRBV6-5 combines with J gene TRBJ1-5; 8 positions match TRBD1. CDR3 length: 15 residues. The V gene end was trimmed by 5 bases and the J gene end by 3 bases; junction bases not matched to a gene: 6. The germline gives CDR1 MNHEY, CDR2 SVGAGI. CDR3 coding DNA: TGTGCCAGCAGTCTAACGGGACAGGTCAATCAGCCCCAGCATTTT. It codes for CASSLTGQVNQPQHF.

The chain is built from TRBV29-1 and TRBJ2-3; no clear D. V lost 4 bases and J 5 bases, leaving 7 bases between the germline ends. Germline V gene lookup returns CDR1 SQVTM and CDR2 ANQGSEA. The CDR3 length is 11 residues. The CDR3 sequence is CSVGVGDTQYF. CDR3 in DNA: TGCAGCGTTGGTGTGGGAGATACGCAGTATTTT.

This clonotype showed up just a few times. The chain joins TRBV11-2 to TRBJ1-4; TRBD1 might be the D (5 bases). Looked up from germline, CDR1 is SGHAT and CDR2 is FQNNGV. Between the trimmed V and J ends, which lost 5 bases and 0 bases, there was a span of 13 bases. This CDR3 region has 16 residues. The CDR3 DNA follows: TGTGCCAGCAGCACTTTCCGGGGCCCAACTAATGAAAAACTGTTTTTT. Its protein product is CASSTFRGPTNEKLFF.

The rearrangement uses TRBV6-1 and TRBJ2-3; possible D gene TRBD1, 6 bases. There are 16 residues in the CDR3. Germline assignment: CDR1 MNHNS and CDR2 SASEGT. The V end was cut by 3 bases, the J end by 2 bases, with 15 bases between. CDR3 sequence (DNA): TGTGCCAGCAGTGAGGCGGCAGGGGAGTACACAGATACGCAGTATTTT. It yields the protein CASSEAAGEYTDTQYF.